This entry lists 12 T cell receptor beta chains sequenced from one sample in a study of blood T cell repertoires in COVID-19. Repertoires were generated with immunoSEQ multiplex PCR, while TCRdb's copy carries only in-frame clones and drops some. The sample lists about 79,000 clones, around 88% occurring once. The sequencing sample was made of peripheral blood. These receptors originate from a man in his 70s with active or convalescent COVID-19.

The chain has TRBV10-3 and TRBJ1-1; D is possibly TRBD1 (5 bases). There are 13 residues in the CDR3. Between the trimmed V and J ends, which lost 6 bases and 2 bases, there was a span of 10 bases. CDR1 is ENHRY and CDR2 is SYGVKD in the germline V gene. The CDR3 sequence is CAIRTDRNTEAFF. CDR3 in DNA: TGTGCCATCAGGACAGACAGAAACACTGAAGCTTTCTTT.

The chain has TRBV5-4 and TRBJ2-5; D may be TRBD1 (5 bases). Germline V gene sequence: CDR1 SGHNT, CDR2 YYREEE (reference sequence). Deletions cut 0 bases from V and 4 bases from J, with 10 bases between. The CDR3 has 14 amino acids. Here the CDR3 DNA reads TGTGCCAGCAGCTTGGAGGGGTATGGAGAGACCCAGTACTTC. It yields the protein CASSLEGYGETQYF.

The V gene is TRBV28, the J gene TRBJ1-2; 7 nucleotides agree with TRBD1. The CDR3 has 12 amino acids. With V trimmed by 5 bases and J by 3 bases, 0 bases remained unmatched. Germline-derived CDR1 and CDR2 are MDHEN and SYDVKM. The CDR3 DNA follows: TGTGCCAGCAGTACAGGGGACTATGGCTACACCTTC. This gives the protein CASSTGDYGYTF.

The rearrangement links TRBV5-4 to TRBJ1-4; no firm D call. V lost 4 bases and J lost 1, with 14 bases in between. The V gene's germline CDR1 is SGHNT and CDR2 YYREEE (reference sequence). There are 16 residues in the CDR3. CDR3 loop: CASSPGRMETNEKLFF. Here the CDR3 DNA reads TGTGCCAGCAGCCCGGGTAGGATGGAAACTAATGAAAAACTGTTTTTT.

The CDR3, as DNA: TGTGCCAGCAGCCAAGGAGGGGACAGGGTTTTTCAGCCCCAGCATTTT. Amino acid sequence: CASSQGGDRVFQPQHF. The chain links TRBV4-2 to TRBJ1-5; 9 positions match TRBD1. Unmatched junction bases numbered 7, after V lost 1 base and J lost 6 bases. Per germline, CDR1 LGHNA and CDR2 YNFKEQ. The CDR3 totals 16 residues.

The chain uses TRBV2 and TRBJ2-2, with 9 bases aligning to TRBD2. V lost 11 bases, J lost 7 bases, and 8 bases stayed unmatched. This CDR3 is built from 13 residues. Germline CDR1 reads SNHLY; CDR2 reads FYNNEI. The CDR3 coding sequence is TGTGCCCGAGAGGGACTAGCCAACGGGGAGCTGTTTTTT. Its protein product is CAREGLANGELFF. Complete variable domain (other parts from reference TRBV2 and TRBJ2-2): EPEVTQTPSHQVTQMGQEVILRCVPISNHLYFYWYRQILGQKVEFLVSFYNNEISEKSEIFDDQFSVERPDGSNFTLKIRSTKLEDSAMYFCAREGLANGELFFGEGSRLTVL.

This chain connects TRBV18 to TRBJ2-7; 9 bases agree with TRBD1. The V and J ends lost 4 bases and 7 bases, in that order; junction bases with no gene match: 8. This CDR3 is built from 14 residues. In germline, CDR1 is KGHSH, CDR2 LQKENI. CDR3 DNA: TGTGCCAGCTCACTGGGACAGGGCAACCGGGAGCAGTACTTC. Amino acids: CASSLGQGNREQYF. Looking up the rest from reference TRBV18 and TRBJ2-7 gives the full variable domain: NAGVMQNPRHLVRRRGQEARLRCSPMKGHSHVYWYRQLPEEGLKFMVYLQKENIIDESGMPKERFSAEFPKEGPSILRIQQVVRGDSAAYFCASSLGQGNREQYFGPGTRLTVT.

J is TRBJ1-3 and V is TRBV3-1 (or the pseudogene TRBV3-2); D call uncertain. The CDR3 contains 15 residues. Germline loops: CDR1 LGHDT, CDR2 YNNKEL (reference sequence). V lost 0 bases to trimming and J lost 0 bases, with 6 bases between them. This chain's CDR3 is CASSQDGLSGNTIYF. CDR3 bases: TGTGCCAGCAGCCAAGATGGCCTCTCTGGAAACACCATATATTTT.

This chain uses TRBV28 with TRBJ2-5; TRBD2 might be the D (5 bases). CDR3 length: 13 residues. V lost 2 bases and J 5 bases, leaving 9 bases between the germline ends. Germline CDR1 and CDR2: MDHEN and SYDVKM. The CDR3 loop reads CASSLVGDETQYF. In nucleotides, the CDR3 is TGTGCCAGCAGTTTAGTGGGAGATGAGACCCAGTACTTC. Variable domain in full (rest from reference TRBV28 and TRBJ2-5): DVKVTQSSRYLVKRTGEKVFLECVQDMDHENMFWYRQDPGLGLRLIYFSYDVKMKEKGDIPEGYSVSREKKERFSLILESASTNQTSMYLCASSLVGDETQYFGPGTRLLVL.

The rearrangement uses TRBV5-1 and TRBJ1-2; D perhaps matches TRBD1 (6 bases). The CDR3 spans 15 residues. Between the trimmed V and J ends, which lost 0 bases and 7 bases, there was a span of 16 bases. Germline lookup yields CDR1 SGHRS and CDR2 YFSETQ. CDR3 sequence: CASSLGDTGTVGYTF. CDR3 in DNA: TGCGCCAGCAGCTTGGGGGATACAGGGACGGTTGGCTACACCTTC.

The chain couples TRBV2 to TRBJ2-7; 7 positions match TRBD1. J lost 6 bases, V lost 6 bases, and 11 bases had no gene match. Germline-derived CDR1 and CDR2 are SNHLY and FYNNEI. This CDR3 is built from 14 residues. The CDR3 nucleotides read TGTGCCAGCAGACCGGACAGGACAAGTGGCGAGCAGTACTTC. Its protein is CASRPDRTSGEQYF.

This chain joins TRBV3-1 (or the pseudogene TRBV3-2) and TRBJ2-7; weak D call: TRBD1 (6 bases). CDR1 and CDR2 (germline): LGHDT, YNNKEL (reference sequence). The CDR3 has 16 amino acids. The V and J ends lost 1 base and 6 bases respectively, with 19 bases between them. The chain's CDR3 is CASSQGDGGTRGEQYF. In nucleotides, the CDR3 is TGTGCCAGCAGCCAAGGGGATGGGGGCACCAGGGGCGAGCAGTACTTC.